The 18 T cell receptor beta chains in this list originate from one sample, sequenced in a study of regulatory T cells in long-lasting Graves disease. Library construction for TCR beta used iRepertoire HTBI primers and Arm-PCR of CDR3 regions. TCRdb reprocessed the multiplex PCR reads via MiXCR and lists one record per CDR3 protein. Here the sample spans 400,000 to 500,000 distinct CDR3 sequences, about 16% being singletons. Specified time point: newly diagnosed GD, antithyroid drugs for less than 3 months. TCR sequences were obtained from RNA taken from PBMCs. The same data also went into a second study, on T cells in Graves' hyperthyroidism and ophthalmopathy.

Specimen: peripheral blood mononuclear cells (PBMCs), collected at new diagnosis, from a patient treated with antithyroid drugs. The receptors originated from a woman under 30 with Graves disease.

Ten or more counts support this clonotype. The rearrangement links TRBV28 to TRBJ2-7; D perhaps matches TRBD1 (6 bases). Germline V lookup: CDR1 MDHEN, CDR2 SYDVKM. The CDR3 is 16 residues long. Between the trimmed V and J ends, which lost 6 bases and 2 bases, there was a span of 20 bases. The chain's CDR3 is CASRRPGQPYTYEQYF. CDR3 sequence (DNA): TGTGCCAGCAGGCGACCCGGACAGCCATATACCTACGAGCAGTACTTC.

This clonotype appeared many times. The V call is TRBV3-1, the J call TRBJ2-7, with 10 positions matching TRBD1. This CDR3 has 15 residues. The germline CDR1 and CDR2 sequences are LGHDT and YNNKEL (reference sequence). Trimming at V came to 0 bases and at J to 2 bases, leaving 1 base not matched to a gene. The CDR3 region has the DNA TGTGCCAGCAGCCAAGATGGGACAGGGGCCTACGAGCAGTACTTC. Amino acids: CASSQDGTGAYEQYF.

The sample holds many counts of this clonotype. CDR3 protein: CASSQGDMNTEAFF. The CDR3 DNA follows: TGTGCCAGCAGCCAAGGGGATATGAACACTGAAGCTTTCTTT. V is TRBV11-3 and J is TRBJ1-1, with a possible D match to TRBD1 (5 bases). There are 14 residues in the CDR3. Trimming left V 5 bases short and J 0 bases short, with 10 bases between. The V gene's germline CDR1 is SGHNT and CDR2 YENEEA.

The sample holds a few counts of this clonotype. CDR3 DNA sequence: TGTGCCAGCAGCTTAACCGGGACAGGGCCCTACAATGAGCAGTTCTTC. The encoded protein is CASSLTGTGPYNEQFF. The J gene is TRBJ2-1, the V gene TRBV7-3, with 9 bases fitting TRBD1. V was pared by 0 bases and J by 2 bases, with 2 bases of the junction left unmatched. The CDR3 totals 16 residues. Looked up from germline, CDR1 is SGHTA and CDR2 is FQGTGA.

This chain joins TRBV28 and TRBJ1-5; a weak D match, TRBD1 (6 bases). CDR3 size: 16 residues. From germline, CDR1 is MDHEN and CDR2 SYDVKM. Deletions cut 8 bases from V and 2 bases from J, with 19 bases between. The CDR3 coding sequence is TGTGCCAGCCTTCCTGGGGGGGGGCAGCGCAATCAGCCCCAGCATTTT. Its translation: CASLPGGGQRNQPQHF.

This clonotype was seen only a few times. The rearrangement joins TRBV6-2 or TRBV6-3 to TRBJ1-3; no clear D gene. With 0 bases removed from V and 0 bases from J, the gap between germline ends came to 6 bases. CDR3 size: 15 residues. Germline CDR1 reads MNHEY; CDR2 reads SVGEGT. The CDR3 bases are TGTGCCAGCAGTTACTCGAAGAGCTCTGGAAACACCATATATTTT. This codes for CASSYSKSSGNTIYF.

This clonotype was detected many times. The CDR3 spells CASSLRLAGGSYEQYF. CDR3 bases: TGTGCCAGCAGTTTAAGACTAGCGGGAGGTTCCTACGAGCAGTACTTC. The chain is built from TRBV28 and TRBJ2-7; TRBD2 agrees at 13 bases. The CDR3 is 16 amino acids. V trimming: 2 bases; J trimming: 1 base; junction bases outside the gene matches: 2. Germline CDR1 and CDR2: MDHEN and SYDVKM.

This sequence joins TRBV15 and TRBJ2-1; unclear D gene. Trimming removed 1 base from V and 4 bases from J, with 14 bases in between. The CDR3 consists of 16 residues. Germline V gene lookup returns CDR1 LNHNV and CDR2 YYDKDF (reference sequence). The CDR3: CATSRGNLYSYNEQFF. CDR3 in DNA: TGTGCCACCAGCAGAGGGAATTTGTACAGTTACAATGAGCAGTTCTTC.

This clonotype was seen a handful of times. The gene calls are TRBV14 and TRBJ2-2, with D perhaps matching TRBD2 (5 bases). This CDR3 is built from 18 residues. Germline V lookup: CDR1 SGHDN, CDR2 FVKESK. The V end was cut by 0 bases, the J end by 2 bases, with 16 bases between. CDR3 amino acids: CASSQEPPASRNTGELFF. Written as DNA, the CDR3 is TGTGCCAGCAGCCAAGAGCCCCCGGCTAGCCGAAACACCGGGGAGCTGTTTTTT.

This clonotype was counted ten times or more. The rearrangement joins TRBV7-2 to TRBJ2-3; D is unclear. Trimming stripped 5 bases from V and 1 base from J, with 7 bases between. The length of the CDR3 is 13 residues. In germline, CDR1 is SGHTA, CDR2 FQGNSA. The CDR3 reads CASSPRRTDTQYF. CDR3 nucleotides: TGTGCCAGCAGCCCCAGACGCACAGATACGCAGTATTTT.

V usage is TRBV6-2 or TRBV6-3 and J usage is TRBJ1-4, with D uncertain. The V and J ends lost 1 base and 0 bases respectively, with 9 bases between them. The germline CDR1 and CDR2 sequences are MNHEY and SVGEGT. The CDR3 covers 16 residues. The CDR3 nucleotides read TGTGCCAGCAGTTACTTTGGGTCTGCAACTAATGAAAAACTGTTTTTT. Encoded protein: CASSYFGSATNEKLFF.

This clonotype was seen many times. The chain combines TRBV2 with TRBJ2-5; 10 nucleotides agree with TRBD2. Germline assignment: CDR1 SNHLY and CDR2 FYNNEI. This CDR3 is 16 amino acids long. The trim removed 4 bases at V and 1 base at J, leaving 6 bases unmatched. CDR3 region: CASSVGAGGPQETQYF. The CDR3 coding sequence is TGTGCCAGCAGTGTTGGAGCGGGAGGGCCCCAAGAGACCCAGTACTTC.

As concerns this clonotype: A far larger clone is a single base away, which makes a read error likely. This chain joins TRBV2 and TRBJ2-5, with 9 bases that match TRBD2. The CDR3 extends over 20 amino acids. The germline gives CDR1 SNHLY, CDR2 FYNNEI. The ends lost 5 bases at V and 11 bases at J; junction bases unmatched: 30. CDR3 DNA sequence: TGTGCCAGCAGTCCCCAACTCCATCTCGGGACTGGCGGGAGGGCCCGGGAGCAGTACTTC. Translation: CASSPQLHLGTGGRAREQYF. The full variable domain, completed using reference TRBV2 and TRBJ2-5, is EPEVTQTPSHQVTQMGQEVILRCVPISNHLYFYWYRQILGQKVEFLVSFYNNEISEKSEIFDDQFSVERPDGSNFTLKIRSTKLEDSAMYFCASSPQLHLGTGGRAREQYFGPGTRLLVL.

This clonotype was detected only a few times. The CDR3 sequence is CASSDGTSGSRYEQYF. In DNA form, the CDR3 reads TGTGCCAGCAGCGACGGGACTAGCGGGAGTAGATACGAGCAGTACTTC. The J gene is TRBJ2-7, the V gene TRBV5-4; TRBD2 matches 14 bases. Germline assignment: CDR1 SGHNT and CDR2 YYREEE (reference sequence). V lost 4 bases and J lost 4; bases outside the gene matches: 7. The CDR3 is made up of 16 amino acids.

The chain carries TRBV5-1 and TRBJ2-1; 12 bases are a match to TRBD1. V was pared by 1 base and J by 6 bases, with 5 bases of the junction left unmatched. The CDR3 runs to 16 residues. Germline V gene lookup returns CDR1 SGHRS and CDR2 YFSETQ. This CDR3 reads CASSLSGQGAGNEQFF. CDR3 DNA sequence: TGCGCCAGCAGCTTGTCGGGACAGGGGGCCGGCAATGAGCAGTTCTTC.

The chain employs TRBV4-3 and TRBJ2-1, with 9 positions matching TRBD1. There are 14 residues in the CDR3. The germline V gene has CDR1 LGHNA and CDR2 YSLEER. Trimming took 5 bases from V and 4 from J; bases not matched to a gene: 3. The DNA for the CDR3 is TGCGCCAGCAGCAGACAGGGGGTTTACAATGAGCAGTTCTTC. This translates into CASSRQGVYNEQFF.

The gene calls are TRBV18 and TRBJ2-1; weak D call: TRBD2 (5 bases). The CDR3 length is 15 residues. Trimming removed 4 bases at V and 8 bases at J, with 18 bases between. Per the germline V gene, CDR1 is KGHSH and CDR2 is LQKENI. This CDR3 is CASSRTAEPRDEQFF. The CDR3 coding sequence is TGTGCCAGCTCACGGACGGCCGAACCGAGGGATGAGCAGTTCTTC.

This clonotype has only a few counts. The chain joins TRBV28 to TRBJ2-2; the match to TRBD2 covers 10 bases. CDR1 MDHEN and CDR2 SYDVKM come from the germline V gene. The trim removed 5 bases at V and 6 bases at J, leaving 6 bases unmatched. The CDR3 covers 15 residues. The DNA of the CDR3 is TGTGCCAGCAGTGTAGCGGGAGGAATTCCCGGGGAGCTGTTTTTT. Translation: CASSVAGGIPGELFF. The whole variable domain, remainder taken from reference TRBV28 and TRBJ2-2, is DVKVTQSSRYLVKRTGEKVFLECVQDMDHENMFWYRQDPGLGLRLIYFSYDVKMKEKGDIPEGYSVSREKKERFSLILESASTNQTSMYLCASSVAGGIPGELFFGEGSRLTVL.